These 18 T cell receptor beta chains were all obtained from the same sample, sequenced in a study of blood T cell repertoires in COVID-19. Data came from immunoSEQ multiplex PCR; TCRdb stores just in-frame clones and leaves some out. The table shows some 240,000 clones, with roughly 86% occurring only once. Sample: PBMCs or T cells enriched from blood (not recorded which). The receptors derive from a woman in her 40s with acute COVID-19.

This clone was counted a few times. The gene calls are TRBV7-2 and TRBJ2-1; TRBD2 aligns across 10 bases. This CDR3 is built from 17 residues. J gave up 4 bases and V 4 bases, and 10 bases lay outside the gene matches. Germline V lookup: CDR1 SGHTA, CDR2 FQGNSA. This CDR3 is CASSSRTSGLFYNEQFF. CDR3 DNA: TGTGCCAGCAGCTCTAGGACTAGCGGCTTATTTTACAATGAGCAGTTCTTC.

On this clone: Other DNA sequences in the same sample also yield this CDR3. CDR3 in amino acids: CASSLSTNTEAFF. The CDR3 nucleotides read TGCGCCAGCAGCTTGAGCACGAACACTGAAGCTTTCTTT. V is TRBV5-1 and J is TRBJ1-1; D uncertain. The CDR3 runs 13 residues. Trimming stripped 1 base from V and 1 base from J, with 5 bases between. The germline CDR1 and CDR2 sequences are SGHRS and YFSETQ.

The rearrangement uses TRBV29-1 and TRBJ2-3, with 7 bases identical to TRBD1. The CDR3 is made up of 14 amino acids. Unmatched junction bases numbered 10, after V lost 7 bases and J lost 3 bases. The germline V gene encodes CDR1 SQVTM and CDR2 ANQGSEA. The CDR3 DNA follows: TGCAGCGCCGTCCGGGACAGTTTAACAGATACGCAGTATTTT. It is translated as CSAVRDSLTDTQYF.

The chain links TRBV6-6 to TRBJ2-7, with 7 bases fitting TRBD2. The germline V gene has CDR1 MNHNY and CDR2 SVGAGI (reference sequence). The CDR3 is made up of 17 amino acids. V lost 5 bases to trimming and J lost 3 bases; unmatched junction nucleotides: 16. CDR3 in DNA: TGTGCCAGCAGTCCTACCTTCCCTGGCGGGAGCCGCTACGAGCAGTACTTC. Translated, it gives CASSPTFPGGSRYEQYF.

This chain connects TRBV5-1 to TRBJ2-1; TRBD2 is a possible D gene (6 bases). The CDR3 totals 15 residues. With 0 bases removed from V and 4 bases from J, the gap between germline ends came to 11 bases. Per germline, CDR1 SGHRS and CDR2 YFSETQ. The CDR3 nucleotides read TGCGCCAGCAGCTTGGGTGGCGGGACGTACAATGAGCAGTTCTTC. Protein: CASSLGGGTYNEQFF.

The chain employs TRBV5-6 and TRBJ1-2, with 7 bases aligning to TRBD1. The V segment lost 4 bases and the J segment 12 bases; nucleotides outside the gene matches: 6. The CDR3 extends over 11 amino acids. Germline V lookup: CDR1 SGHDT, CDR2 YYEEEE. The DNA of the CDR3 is TGTGCCAGCAGCAGGGGGCACGGAAACACCTTC. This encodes CASSRGHGNTF.

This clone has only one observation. The CDR3 loop reads CASSQDQQGANTGELFF. In DNA, the CDR3 is TGCGCCAGCAGCCAGGACCAGCAAGGGGCGAACACCGGGGAGCTGTTTTTT. The gene calls are TRBV4-1 and TRBJ2-2; D is perhaps TRBD1 (5 bases). The CDR3 totals 17 residues. Germline V gene sequence: CDR1 MGHRA, CDR2 YSYEKL. V was pared by 3 bases and J by 0 bases, with 14 bases between.

CDR3 in amino acids: CASSKAGFYEQYF. The DNA of the CDR3 is TGTGCCAGTAGTAAGGCGGGCTTCTACGAGCAGTACTTC. The chain has TRBV19 and TRBJ2-7, with D possibly being TRBD2 (5 bases). Germline V gene lookup returns CDR1 LNHDA and CDR2 SQIVND (reference sequence). Between the trimmed V and J ends, which lost 4 bases and 3 bases, there was a span of 10 bases. The CDR3 length is 13 residues.

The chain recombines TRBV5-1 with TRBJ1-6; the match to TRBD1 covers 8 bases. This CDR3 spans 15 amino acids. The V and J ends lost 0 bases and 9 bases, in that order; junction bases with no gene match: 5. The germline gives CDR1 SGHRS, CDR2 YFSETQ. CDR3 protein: CASSLGVDRASPLHF. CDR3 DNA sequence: TGCGCCAGCAGCTTGGGGGTGGACAGGGCTTCACCCCTCCACTTT.

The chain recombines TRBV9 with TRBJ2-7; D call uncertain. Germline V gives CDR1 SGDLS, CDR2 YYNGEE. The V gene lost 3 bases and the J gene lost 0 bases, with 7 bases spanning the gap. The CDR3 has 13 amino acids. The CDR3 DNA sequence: TGTGCCAGCAGCGGTGCCAGCTCCTACGAGCAGTACTTC. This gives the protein CASSGASSYEQYF. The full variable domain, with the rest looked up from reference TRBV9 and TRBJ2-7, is DSGVTQTPKHLITATGQRVTLRCSPRSGDLSVYWYQQSLDQGLQFLIQYYNGEERAKGNILERFSAQQFPDLHSELNLSSLELGDSALYFCASSGASSYEQYFGPGTRLTVT.

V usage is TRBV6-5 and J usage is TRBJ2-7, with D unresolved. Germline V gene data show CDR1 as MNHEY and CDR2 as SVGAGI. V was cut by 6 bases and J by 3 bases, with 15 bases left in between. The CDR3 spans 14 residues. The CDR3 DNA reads TGTGCCAGCAGCTTGACCGGGTTTTACTACGAGCAGTACTTC. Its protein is CASSLTGFYYEQYF.

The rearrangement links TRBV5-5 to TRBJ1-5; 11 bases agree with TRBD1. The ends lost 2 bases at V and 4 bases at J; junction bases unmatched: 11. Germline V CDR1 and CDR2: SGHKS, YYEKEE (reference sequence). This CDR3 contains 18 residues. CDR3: CASSFRPVGTGGNQPQHF. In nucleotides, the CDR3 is TGTGCCAGCAGCTTCAGGCCGGTAGGGACAGGGGGGAATCAGCCCCAGCATTTT.

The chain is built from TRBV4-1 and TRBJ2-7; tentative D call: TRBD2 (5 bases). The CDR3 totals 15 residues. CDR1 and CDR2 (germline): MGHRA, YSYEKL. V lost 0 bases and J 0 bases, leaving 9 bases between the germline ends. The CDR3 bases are TGCGCCAGCAGCCAAGACGGGGTGAGCTCCTACGAGCAGTACTTC. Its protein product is CASSQDGVSSYEQYF.

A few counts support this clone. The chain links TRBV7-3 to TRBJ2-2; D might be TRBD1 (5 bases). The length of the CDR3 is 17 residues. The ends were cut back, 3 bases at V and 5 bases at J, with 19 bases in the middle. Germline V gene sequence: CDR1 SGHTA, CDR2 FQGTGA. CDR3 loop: CASSFAPDTPNTGELFF. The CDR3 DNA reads TGTGCCAGCAGCTTCGCTCCGGACACCCCCAATACCGGGGAGCTGTTTTTT.

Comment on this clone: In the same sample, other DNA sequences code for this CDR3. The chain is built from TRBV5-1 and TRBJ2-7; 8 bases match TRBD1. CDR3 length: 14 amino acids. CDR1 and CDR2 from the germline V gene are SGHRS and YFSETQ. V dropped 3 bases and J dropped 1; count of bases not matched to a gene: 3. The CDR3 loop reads CASSSGTGSYEQYF. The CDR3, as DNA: TGCGCCAGCAGCTCCGGGACAGGATCCTACGAGCAGTACTTC.

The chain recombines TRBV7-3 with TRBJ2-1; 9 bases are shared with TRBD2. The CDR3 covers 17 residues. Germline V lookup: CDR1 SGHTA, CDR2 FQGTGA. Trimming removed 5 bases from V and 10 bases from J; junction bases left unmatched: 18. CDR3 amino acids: CASSLSAGTSRTGEQFF. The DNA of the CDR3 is TGTGCCAGCAGCCTGTCAGCCGGGACTAGCAGGACCGGCGAGCAGTTCTTC.

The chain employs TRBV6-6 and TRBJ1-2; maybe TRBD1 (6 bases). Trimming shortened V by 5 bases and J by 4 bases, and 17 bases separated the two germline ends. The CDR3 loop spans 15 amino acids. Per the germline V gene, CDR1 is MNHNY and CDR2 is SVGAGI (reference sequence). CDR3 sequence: CASSTEGQRPYGYTF. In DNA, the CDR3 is TGTGCCAGCAGTACCGAAGGACAGCGTCCCTATGGCTACACCTTC.

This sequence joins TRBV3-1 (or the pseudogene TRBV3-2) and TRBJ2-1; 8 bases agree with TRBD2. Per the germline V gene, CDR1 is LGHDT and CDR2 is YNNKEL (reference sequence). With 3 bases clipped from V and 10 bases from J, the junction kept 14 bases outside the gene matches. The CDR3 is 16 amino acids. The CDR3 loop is CASSQHSGTRAREQFF. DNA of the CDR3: TGTGCCAGCAGCCAGCACTCCGGGACTAGGGCCAGGGAGCAGTTCTTC.